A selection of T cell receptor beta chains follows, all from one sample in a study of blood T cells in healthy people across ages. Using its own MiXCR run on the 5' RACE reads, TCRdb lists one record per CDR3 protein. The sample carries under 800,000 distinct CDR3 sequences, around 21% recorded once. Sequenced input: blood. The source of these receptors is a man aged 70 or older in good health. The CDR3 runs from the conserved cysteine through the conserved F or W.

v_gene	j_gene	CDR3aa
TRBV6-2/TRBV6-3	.	CATWGLAGPFSYEQYF
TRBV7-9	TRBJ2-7	CASSRDIGYEQYF
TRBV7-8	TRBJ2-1	CASSPEGNYNEQFF
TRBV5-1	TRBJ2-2	CASSERTKNTGELFF
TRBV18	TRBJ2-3	CASSPGAGGPNTQYF
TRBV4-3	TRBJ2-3	CASSQGNSAGTDTQYF
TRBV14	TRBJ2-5	CASTPGLAVQETQYF
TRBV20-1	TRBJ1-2	CGGDRNYGYTF
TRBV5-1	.	CASSSFQGYEQYF
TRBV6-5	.	CASSYSLWRGNEQFF
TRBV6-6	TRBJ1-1	CASSSLTRGEAFF